These 25 T cell receptor beta chains came from one sample sequenced in a study of cytomegalovirus exposure and HLA in healthy donors. The PCR employed 60 Vbeta primers together with 13 Jbeta primers. The protocol was immunoSEQ multiplex PCR, while the TCRdb copy is restricted to in-frame clones and leaves out a portion. The sample shows 120,000 or so clones, over 60% of them seen only once. Sequenced: PBMCs. All receptors come from a woman aged 40 to 50 in good health and CMV-seropositive.

The rearrangement joins TRBV13 to TRBJ2-3; 8 bases map to TRBD2. With V trimmed by 2 bases and J by 5 bases, 6 bases remained unmatched. The V gene's germline CDR1 is PRHDT and CDR2 FYEKMQ (reference sequence). The CDR3 spans 15 residues. The CDR3 DNA follows: TGTGCCAGCAGCTTACGGGGGGGGGCAGTAGATACGCAGTATTTT. Translation gives CASSLRGGAVDTQYF. The complete variable domain, with remaining parts taken from reference TRBV13 and TRBJ2-3, reads AAGVIQSPRHLIKEKRETATLKCYPIPRHDTVYWYQQGPGQDPQFLISFYEKMQSDKGSIPDRFSAQQFSDYHSELNMSSLELGDSALYFCASSLRGGAVDTQYFGPGTRLTVL.

The gene calls are TRBV5-5 and TRBJ1-2, with D unresolved. Trimming stripped 0 bases from V and 8 bases from J, with 11 bases between. Germline CDR1 is SGHKS and CDR2 is YYEKEE (reference sequence). The length of the CDR3 is 13 residues. CDR3 nucleotides: TGTGCCAGCAGCTTGGGATGGGAGGGAGGCTACACCTTC. Translated: CASSLGWEGGYTF.

The chain is built from TRBV2 and TRBJ1-2; the D gene is possibly TRBD1 (5 bases). The germline CDR1 and CDR2 sequences are SNHLY and FYNNEI. CDR3 length equals 12 residues. Trimming shortened V by 9 bases and J by 2 bases, and 10 bases separated the two germline ends. Written as DNA, the CDR3 is TGTGCCAGTGGACGGACAAACTATGGCTACACCTTC. This codes for CASGRTNYGYTF.

This chain uses TRBV7-3 with TRBJ2-1; 13 nucleotides line up with TRBD2. Germline CDR1 is SGHTA and CDR2 is FQGTGA. Trimming at V came to 5 bases and at J to 9 bases, leaving 10 bases not matched to a gene. The CDR3 runs 16 residues. The CDR3 spells CASSPRTSGSFGEQFF. CDR3 nucleotide sequence: TGTGCCAGCAGCCCCCGGACTAGCGGGAGTTTTGGTGAGCAGTTCTTC.

The chain links TRBV4-1 to TRBJ1-1; TRBD1 agrees at 9 bases. V dropped 4 bases and J dropped 1; count of bases not matched to a gene: 7. This CDR3 spans 16 amino acids. Germline V gene data show CDR1 as MGHRA and CDR2 as YSYEKL. DNA of the CDR3: TGCGCCAGCAGCCCCACCGAGGACAGGGGGAACACTGAAGCTTTCTTT. Encoded protein: CASSPTEDRGNTEAFF.

The V call is TRBV5-4, the J call TRBJ2-3; possibly TRBD2 for D (6 bases). Germline V lookup: CDR1 SGHNT, CDR2 YYREEE (reference sequence). The CDR3 sequence is 16 residues long. Trimming cost V 6 bases and J 2 bases, with 19 bases left between them. CDR3 DNA sequence: TGTGCCAGCAACCGCGGGGACTCGGGAAACACAGATACGCAGTATTTT. Translation: CASNRGDSGNTDTQYF.

The chain uses TRBV11-3 and TRBJ2-7; 7 nucleotides line up with TRBD1. CDR3 length: 16 residues. Germline loops: CDR1 SGHNT, CDR2 YENEEA. With V trimmed by 4 bases and J by 5 bases, 14 bases remained unmatched. This CDR3 reads CASSSSWTGPLHEQYF. CDR3 nucleotide sequence: TGTGCCAGCAGCTCTAGTTGGACAGGACCCCTCCACGAGCAGTACTTC.

J is TRBJ2-5 and V is TRBV5-8; the match to TRBD2 covers 11 bases. The CDR3 has 18 residues. V was clipped by 0 bases and J by 5 bases; unmatched bases: 12. The germline V gene has CDR1 SGHTS and CDR2 YDEGEE. DNA of the CDR3: TGTGCCAGCAGCTTGGGGACTTGGGCTAGCGGGAGGATGGAGACCCAGTACTTC. Translation: CASSLGTWASGRMETQYF.

The V gene is TRBV6-5, the J gene TRBJ2-5, with 12 bases lining up with TRBD2. The CDR3 sequence is 16 residues long. Germline assignment: CDR1 MNHEY and CDR2 SVGAGI. V dropped 4 bases and J dropped 2; count of bases not matched to a gene: 5. The CDR3 nucleotides read TGTGCCAGCAGTTCCCCGGGACTAGCGGGTCAAGAGACCCAGTACTTC. It yields the protein CASSSPGLAGQETQYF.

This clone was observed a few times. The chain carries TRBV29-1 and TRBJ2-3, with TRBD2 matching 10 bases. Germline lookup yields CDR1 SQVTM and CDR2 ANQGSEA. CDR3 length: 14 amino acids. V dropped 7 bases and J dropped 5; count of bases not matched to a gene: 9. The CDR3 coding sequence is TGCAGCGCCCTAGCGGGAGATTTCGGAGATACGCAGTATTTT. This translates into CSALAGDFGDTQYF.

V gene TRBV28 combines with J gene TRBJ1-3; D might be TRBD1 (5 bases). CDR1 is MDHEN and CDR2 is SYDVKM in the germline V gene. V lost 5 bases and J lost 2, with 13 bases in between. This CDR3 comprises 15 residues. CDR3: CASSPQGVPGNTIYF. The CDR3, as DNA: TGTGCCAGCAGTCCTCAGGGTGTCCCTGGAAACACCATATATTTT.

The gene calls are TRBV5-4 and TRBJ1-6; TRBD1 aligns across 9 bases. CDR3 size: 18 residues. Looked up from germline, CDR1 is SGHNT and CDR2 is YYREEE (reference sequence). The V segment lost 0 bases and the J segment 0 bases; nucleotides outside the gene matches: 4. Here the CDR3 reads CASSLGRQGGSYNSPLHF. Written as DNA, the CDR3 is TGTGCCAGCAGCTTGGGGCGACAGGGGGGCTCCTATAATTCACCCCTCCACTTT. Looking up the rest from reference TRBV5-4 and TRBJ1-6 gives the full variable domain: ETGVTQSPTHLIKTRGQQVTLRCSSQSGHNTVSWYQQALGQGPQFIFQYYREEENGRGNFPPRFSGLQFPNYSSELNVNALELDDSALYLCASSLGRQGGSYNSPLHFGNGTRLTVT.

V and J are TRBV5-6 and TRBJ1-6; no firm D call. CDR1 and CDR2 (germline): SGHDT, YYEEEE. This CDR3 comprises 14 residues. Trimming took 7 bases from V and 3 from J, leaving 11 bases between them. In DNA, the CDR3 is TGTGCCAGCCGAGGGAGTGTCTATAATTCACCCCTCCACTTT. Translated, it gives CASRGSVYNSPLHF.

As for this clone: A junction end diverges from the germline sequence, so it may reflect a read error. The V and J genes are TRBV5-1 and TRBJ1-2; D not certain. From germline, CDR1 is SGHRS and CDR2 YFSETQ. The CDR3 extends over 15 amino acids. The CDR3 nucleotides read TGCGCCAGCAGACCTGGCGGCGGGGAAACTTATGGCTACCCCTTC. Amino acid sequence: CASRPGGGETYGYPF.

The CDR3 bases are TGTGCCAGCAGTGAATCGCAGGTGCCGTCCTACGAGCAGTACTTC. This encodes CASSESQVPSYEQYF. The genes are TRBV25-1 and TRBJ2-7, with D unclear. V lost 1 base to trimming and J lost 1 base, with 11 bases between them. The CDR3 is 15 amino acids. The germline V gene encodes CDR1 MGHDK and CDR2 SYGVNS.

This chain joins TRBV7-2 and TRBJ2-3; 8 nucleotides match TRBD1. Germline V gene lookup returns CDR1 SGHTA and CDR2 FQGNSA. Trimming cost V 1 base and J 3 bases; bases outside gene matches: 9. The CDR3 is 17 residues long. This CDR3 is CASSLGPGQGETDTQYF. As DNA, the CDR3 is TGTGCCAGCAGCTTAGGTCCTGGACAGGGAGAAACAGATACGCAGTATTTT.

The chain has TRBV5-1 and TRBJ2-7; no firm D call. The V end was cut by 4 bases, the J end by 3 bases, with 17 bases between. Germline values: CDR1 SGHRS, CDR2 YFSETQ. CDR3 size: 15 residues. CDR3 amino acids: CASSPNPSYNYEQYF. The CDR3 DNA reads as TGCGCCAGCAGCCCTAATCCCTCGTATAACTACGAGCAGTACTTC.

This clone was detected only a few times. The chain employs TRBV30 and TRBJ1-3; no firm D call. V shed 5 bases and J shed 4 bases, with 18 bases lying between them. This CDR3 has 15 amino acids. Germline V gives CDR1 GTSNPN, CDR2 SVGIG (reference sequence). The CDR3 nucleotides are TGTGCCTGGGACCGTGGTACTATCTCGGGAAACACCATATATTTT. This translates into CAWDRGTISGNTIYF.

CDR3 DNA sequence: TGTGCCAGCCGGGACACCCTCTCTGGCTACACCTTC. This translates into CASRDTLSGYTF. This chain connects TRBV27 to TRBJ1-2; D perhaps matches TRBD1 (6 bases). CDR1 MNHEY and CDR2 SMNVEV come from the germline V gene (reference sequence). Trimming stripped 8 bases from V and 7 bases from J, with 14 bases between. The CDR3 contains 12 residues.

The CDR3 here is CASSSFRETQYF. CDR3 bases: TGTGCCAGCAGCTCCTTTCGGGAGACCCAGTACTTC. The chain joins TRBV7-9 to TRBJ2-5; unclear D gene. The V end was cut by 4 bases, the J end by 5 bases, with 8 bases between. The CDR3 covers 12 residues. Germline-derived CDR1 and CDR2 are SEHNR and FQNEAQ (reference sequence).

This sequence joins TRBV25-1 and TRBJ2-3; 8 bases are a match to TRBD1. Germline loops: CDR1 MGHDK, CDR2 SYGVNS. The CDR3 loop spans 15 amino acids. V was pared by 6 bases and J by 5 bases, with 10 bases of the junction left unmatched. CDR3 coding DNA: TGTGCCAGCAGAGACAGGGGCTCTCTTGGAGATACGCAGTATTTT. Residues: CASRDRGSLGDTQYF.

This chain connects TRBV7-9 to TRBJ2-5; maybe TRBD1 (6 bases). V dropped 5 bases and J dropped 5 bases, with 15 bases sitting between them. The CDR3 length is 14 residues. Germline values: CDR1 SEHNR, CDR2 FQNEAQ (reference sequence). DNA for the CDR3: TGTGCCAGCAGCCACGGGGACACCCACGAGACCCAGTACTTC. Translating gives CASSHGDTHETQYF.

The chain carries TRBV7-9 and TRBJ1-3; TRBD1 matches at 7 bases. Germline CDR1 SEHNR, CDR2 FQNEAQ (reference sequence). The V segment lost 5 bases and the J segment 2 bases; nucleotides outside the gene matches: 9. CDR3 length: 16 amino acids. For the CDR3, the DNA is TGTGCCAGCAGCCTCCATAAAGGGACAGCTGGAAACACCATATATTTT. Its translation is CASSLHKGTAGNTIYF.

The CDR3 loop reads CAIRDRGNGYTF. The CDR3 nucleotides are TGTGCCATCAGGGACAGGGGAAATGGCTACACCTTC. This sequence joins TRBV10-3 and TRBJ1-2, with 9 positions matching TRBD1. Germline trimming cut 6 bases from V and 6 bases from J; bases unmatched to any gene: 2. Germline assignment: CDR1 ENHRY and CDR2 SYGVKD. The CDR3 is made up of 12 amino acids.

The V call is TRBV19, the J call TRBJ2-7; 11 bases match TRBD2. CDR1 and CDR2 from the germline V gene are LNHDA and SQIVND (reference sequence). This CDR3 is built from 15 residues. J was trimmed by 3 bases and V by 2 bases; bases with no gene match: 3. The CDR3 bases are TGTGCCAGTAGTATAAAGACTAGCGGGGTCTACGAGCAGTACTTC. Translated: CASSIKTSGVYEQYF.